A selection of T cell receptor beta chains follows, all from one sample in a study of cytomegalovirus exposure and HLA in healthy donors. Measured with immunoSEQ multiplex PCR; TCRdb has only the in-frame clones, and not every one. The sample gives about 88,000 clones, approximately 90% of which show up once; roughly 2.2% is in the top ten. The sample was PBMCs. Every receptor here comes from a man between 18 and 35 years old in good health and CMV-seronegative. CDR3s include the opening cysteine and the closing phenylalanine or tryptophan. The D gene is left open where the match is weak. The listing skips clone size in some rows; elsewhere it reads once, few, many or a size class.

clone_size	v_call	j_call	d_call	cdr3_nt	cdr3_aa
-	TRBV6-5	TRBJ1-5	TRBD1	TGTGCCAGCAGTAAAACAGGGGGCAATCAGCCCCAGCATTTT	CASSKTGGNQPQHF
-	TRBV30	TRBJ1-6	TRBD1	TGTGCCTGGACCCGACAGGGGGCTTGGTCACCCCTCCACTTT	CAWTRQGAWSPLHF
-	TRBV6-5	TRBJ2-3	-	TGTGCCAGCAGTTACGGCGGAAGCACAGATACGCAGTATTTT	CASSYGGSTDTQYF
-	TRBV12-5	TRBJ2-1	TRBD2	TGTGCTAGTGGGGATGGGACTAGCGGGAGAACATATAGCTCCTACAATGAGCAGTTCTTC	CASGDGTSGRTYSSYNEQFF
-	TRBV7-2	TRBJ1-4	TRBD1	TGTGCCGTACAGGGACAGGGAAGTGAAAAACTGTTTTTT	CAVQGQGSEKLFF
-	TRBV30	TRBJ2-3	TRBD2	TGTGCCTGGAGTTTAGAACTAGCGGGAATCCACGGCAGAGCAGATACGCAGTATTTT	CAWSLELAGIHGRADTQYF
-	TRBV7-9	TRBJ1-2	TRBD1	TGTGCCAGCAGCTTAGGGACAGGGACCGGCTACACCTTC	CASSLGTGTGYTF
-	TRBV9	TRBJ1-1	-	TGTGCCAGCGGGGGAGCTACAGGGCCGAACACTGAAGCTTTCTTT	CASGGATGPNTEAFF
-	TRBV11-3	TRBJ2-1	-	TGTGCCAGCAGCCCTGGACTGTCCTCCTACAATGAGCAGTTCTTC	CASSPGLSSYNEQFF
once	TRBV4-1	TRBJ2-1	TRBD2	TGCGCCAGCAGCCTGACTAGCGGGAGGGTCAATGAGCAGTTCTTC	CASSLTSGRVNEQFF
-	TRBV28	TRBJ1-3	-	TGTGCCAGCAGTTTAACCGGGGTCCGCACCATATATTTT	CASSLTGVRTIYF
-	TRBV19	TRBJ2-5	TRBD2	TGTGCCAGTAGTATGGGTGCTAGCGGATCACAAGAGACCCAGTACTTC	CASSMGASGSQETQYF
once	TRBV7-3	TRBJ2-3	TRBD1	TGTGCCAGCAGCTCCGGACAGGGGGCCACAGATACGCAGTATTTT	CASSSGQGATDTQYF
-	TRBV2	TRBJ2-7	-	TGTGCCAGCAGTGAAGAGACAGTCTACTCCTACGAGCAGTACTTC	CASSEETVYSYEQYF
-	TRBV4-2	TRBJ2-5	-	TGTGCCAGCAGCCGTAGCCAAGGGGCCGAAGAGACCCAGTACTTC	CASSRSQGAEETQYF
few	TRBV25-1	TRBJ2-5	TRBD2	TGTGCCAGCAGTCTAGCGGGAGATATTGAGACCCAGTACTTC	CASSLAGDIETQYF
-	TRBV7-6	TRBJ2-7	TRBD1	TGTGCCAGCAGCGCCGGGACAGGGGATACCTACGAGCAGTACTTC	CASSAGTGDTYEQYF
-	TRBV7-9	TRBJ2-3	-	TGTGCCAGCAGCCCCGGCGAGCGATCACAGTATTTT	CASSPGERSQYF
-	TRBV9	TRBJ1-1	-	TGTGCCAGCAGCGTAGTTCCTATATCGCAGGTTCCGAACACTGAAGCTTTCTTT	CASSVVPISQVPNTEAFF
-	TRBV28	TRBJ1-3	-	TGTGCCAGCTACAGTAGACCCCGCTCTGGAAACACCATATATTTT	CASYSRPRSGNTIYF
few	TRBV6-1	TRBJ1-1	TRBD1	TGTGCCAGCAGTAGGGACAGGGGGAACACTGAAGCTTTCTTT	CASSRDRGNTEAFF
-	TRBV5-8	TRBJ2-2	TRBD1	TGTGCCAGCAGGGGACAGGCGAACACCGGGGAGCTGTTTTTT	CASRGQANTGELFF
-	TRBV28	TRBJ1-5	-	TGTGCCAGCAGTCCCCTGAGTATGTCCCAGCATTTT	CASSPLSMSQHF
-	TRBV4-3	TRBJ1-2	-	TGCGCCAGCAGCCATGGCAGTCGCTATGGCTACACCTTC	CASSHGSRYGYTF
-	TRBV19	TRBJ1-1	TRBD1	TGTGCCAGTGCCTTGGACAGGGCTACTGAAGCTTTCTTT	CASALDRATEAFF
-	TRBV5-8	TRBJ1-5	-	TGTGCCAGCAGCTTGGACAGCTTCAATCAGCCCCAGCATTTT	CASSLDSFNQPQHF